These T cell receptor beta chains were read from a single sample in a study of T cells in Graves' hyperthyroidism and ophthalmopathy. TCRdb re-analysed the multiplex PCR reads in MiXCR, keeping a single row per CDR3 protein. The sample holds a few hundred thousand distinct CDR3 sequences, about 15% seen once. The specimen was blood. The receptor set was obtained from a woman aged 25-40 years with Graves' hyperthyroidism. The CDR3 runs from the conserved cysteine through the conserved F or W. A D gene is named only where the DNA matches it firmly. The size of a clone is reported for some rows only, either as once, few or many, or as a class for expanded clones.

clone_size	d_call	v_call	j_call	cdr3_length	cdr3_aa	cdr3_nt
.	TRBD2	TRBV20-1	TRBJ2-1	16	CSEDTVAGDHDNEQFF	TGCAGCGAAGACACAGTAGCGGGAGATCACGACAATGAGCAGTTCTTC
many	.	TRBV7-3	TRBJ2-3	14	CASSSLDGADTQYF	TGTGCCAGCAGCTCCTTGGACGGGGCAGATACGCAGTATTTT
many	TRBD1	TRBV6-1	TRBJ2-7	13	CASRKTGGDEQYF	TGTGCCAGCAGAAAAACAGGGGGAGACGAGCAGTACTTC
few	TRBD2	TRBV24-1	TRBJ2-7	13	CATSAGGSYEQYF	TGTGCCACCAGTGCGGGGGGCTCCTACGAGCAGTACTTC
few	.	TRBV20-1	TRBJ2-3	12	CSAKKGPDTQYF	TGCAGTGCTAAGAAAGGCCCAGATACGCAGTATTTT
many	.	TRBV7-9	TRBJ2-7	14	CASSYRLENYEQYF	TGTGCCAGCAGCTATAGACTGGAAAACTACGAGCAGTACTTC
.	TRBD1	TRBV25-1	TRBJ1-4	15	CASSDLDREEEKLFF	TGTGCCAGCAGTGATCTGGACAGGGAAGAAGAAAAACTGTTTTTT
few	.	TRBV20-1	TRBJ1-1	16	CSARDARKRGNTEAFF	TGCAGTGCTAGAGATGCTCGGAAGCGAGGGAACACTGAAGCTTTCTTT
few	.	TRBV6-1	TRBJ2-1	12	CASTTIGGEQFF	TGTGCCAGCACCACAATCGGCGGGGAGCAGTTCTTC
.	.	TRBV30	TRBJ2-5	15	CAWSQGRSLRETQYF	TGTGCCTGGAGCCAGGGACGTTCTCTGCGAGAGACCCAGTACTTC
few	TRBD1	TRBV7-6	TRBJ2-7	15	CASSVTDRGSYEQYF	TGTGCCAGCAGCGTTACGGACAGGGGCTCCTACGAGCAGTACTTC
.	.	TRBV6-1	TRBJ2-2	14	CASSEVYPPGELFF	TGTGCCAGCAGTGAAGTATACCCCCCCGGGGAGCTGTTTTTT
many	.	TRBV20-1	TRBJ2-4	13	CSASSTAKNIQYF	TGCAGTGCTAGCTCTACCGCCAAAAACATTCAGTACTTC
few	TRBD2	TRBV5-1	TRBJ2-1	15	CASSLAAGGYNEQFF	TGCGCCAGCAGCTTGGCGGCGGGAGGGTATAATGAGCAGTTCTTC
.	.	TRBV6-9	TRBJ2-4	16	CASSYDPRAGENIQYF	TGTGCCAGCAGTTACGATCCGAGGGCAGGCGAAAACATTCAGTACTTC
.	.	TRBV6-1	TRBJ1-2	16	CASSEPEGRGGYGYTF	TGTGCCAGCAGTGAACCGGAGGGCAGGGGAGGCTATGGCTACACCTTC
.	.	TRBV12-3/TRBV12-4	TRBJ2-3	15	CASSARPGSTDTQYF	TGTGCCAGCAGTGCCCGTCCGGGGAGCACAGATACGCAGTATTTT
many	TRBD2	TRBV3-1	TRBJ2-5	15	CASSQYTSGKETQYF	TGTGCCAGCAGCCAATACACTAGCGGTAAAGAGACCCAGTACTTC
many	.	TRBV20-1	TRBJ2-7	14	CSARVGSTYYEQYF	TGCAGTGCTAGAGTCGGCAGTACTTACTACGAGCAGTACTTC
many	.	TRBV3-1	TRBJ2-3	13	CASSQPSGDTQYF	TGTGCCAGCAGCCAACCAAGCGGGGATACGCAGTATTTT
.	TRBD1	TRBV6-4	TRBJ1-5	17	CASSDSRDRGITQPQHF	TGTGCCAGCAGTGACTCGAGGGACAGGGGGATTACTCAGCCCCAGCATTTT
few	.	TRBV20-1	TRBJ2-1	12	CSARVSGDEQFF	TGCAGTGCTAGAGTATCAGGGGATGAGCAGTTCTTC
many	TRBD2	TRBV7-9	TRBJ2-1	15	CASTLAGGPYNEQFF	TGTGCCAGCACGTTAGCGGGAGGGCCCTACAATGAGCAGTTCTTC
many	.	TRBV3-1	TRBJ1-2	16	CASSQGTGPTNYGYTF	TGTGCCAGCAGCCAAGGAACAGGTCCGACTAACTATGGCTACACCTTC
.	TRBD2	TRBV2	TRBJ2-7	13	CASTRLAGNEQYF	TGTGCCAGTACAAGACTAGCGGGAAACGAGCAGTACTTC
.	TRBD1	TRBV28	TRBJ1-2	15	CASSLRDRVIYGYTF	TGTGCCAGCAGTTTGAGGGACAGGGTTATCTATGGCTACACCTTC
.	.	TRBV7-9	TRBJ1-4	15	CASSLATGVGEKLFF	TGTGCCAGCAGCTTAGCTACCGGAGTGGGTGAAAAACTGTTTTTT
few	.	TRBV9	TRBJ2-7	16	CASSVEVGASAYEQYF	TGTGCCAGCAGCGTAGAGGTAGGCGCGTCAGCCTACGAGCAGTACTTC
.	TRBD2	TRBV29-1	TRBJ2-7	12	CSVSGIPYEQYF	TGCAGCGTTAGCGGGATCCCCTACGAGCAGTACTTC
many	TRBD2	TRBV2	TRBJ2-3	13	CARAGGGADTQYF	TGTGCCAGAGCCGGGGGAGGGGCCGATACGCAGTATTTT
many	.	TRBV2	TRBJ1-2	14	CASTKENGAYGYTF	TGTGCCAGCACAAAGGAAAACGGAGCCTATGGCTACACCTTC
.	TRBD2	TRBV7-3	TRBJ2-3	15	CASSFLAGITDTQYF	TGTGCCAGCAGCTTTCTAGCGGGGATAACAGATACGCAGTATTTT
few	TRBD2	TRBV24-1	TRBJ2-1	16	CATSDLLAGGGNEQFF	TGTGCCACCAGTGATTTACTAGCGGGAGGTGGGAATGAGCAGTTCTTC
.	TRBD2	TRBV19	TRBJ2-7	16	CASRKTGTSGSYEQYF	TGTGCCAGTAGAAAAACGGGGACTAGCGGATCCTACGAGCAGTACTTC
.	TRBD1	TRBV19	TRBJ2-7	14	CASRRGQGPYEQYF	TGTGCCAGTAGACGTGGACAGGGACCCTACGAGCAGTACTTC
few	.	TRBV30	TRBJ1-2	13	CAWTPEVGYGYTF	TGTGCCTGGACCCCGGAGGTAGGCTATGGCTACACCTTC
few	.	TRBV12-3/TRBV12-4	TRBJ1-2	13	CASSREIPSGYTF	TGTGCCAGCAGTCGGGAAATCCCTTCGGGCTACACCTTC
many	.	TRBV30	TRBJ1-2	12	CAWSGKGFGYTF	TGTGCCTGGAGTGGAAAAGGGTTTGGCTACACCTTC
.	.	TRBV4-1	TRBJ1-5	16	CASSQESQGRDQPQHF	TGCGCCAGCAGCCAAGAATCCCAGGGCCGGGATCAGCCCCAGCATTTT
many	TRBD1	TRBV24-1	TRBJ2-1	16	CATSDPPGQGNNEQFF	TGTGCCACCAGTGACCCCCCGGGACAGGGGAACAATGAGCAGTTCTTC
many	.	TRBV12-3/TRBV12-4	TRBJ1-5	15	CASRLDKLGNQPQHF	TGTGCCAGCAGACTAGATAAGTTGGGAAATCAGCCCCAGCATTTT
many	.	TRBV2	TRBJ1-2	14	CASSEAGRDYGYTF	TGTGCCAGCAGTGAAGCGGGCAGGGACTATGGCTACACCTTC